One and the same sample provided the 16 T cell receptor beta chains below, sequenced in a study of blood T cell repertoires in COVID-19. Produced via immunoSEQ multiplex PCR; TCRdb's table is partial and in-frame only. Among about 180,000 clones listed, 83% were seen once. Source material: peripheral blood. All receptors come from a woman in her seventies with COVID-19, enrolled during active disease.

Of note for this clone: One end of the junction is discordant with germline, which a read error may explain. V gene TRBV6-2 or TRBV6-3 combines with J gene TRBJ2-6, with D hard to call. CDR1 is MNHEY and CDR2 is SVGEGT in the germline V gene. The CDR3 runs to 15 residues. The DNA for the CDR3 is TGTGCCAGCAGTTACGAGAGCTCTTGGGCCAACGTCCTGACTTTC. It translates to CASSYESSWANVLTF.

J is TRBJ1-1 and V is TRBV19; D perhaps matches TRBD1 (6 bases). With 1 base removed from V and 3 bases from J, the gap between germline ends came to 18 bases. The CDR3 consists of 17 residues. Germline V lookup: CDR1 LNHDA, CDR2 SQIVND (reference sequence). In DNA form, the CDR3 reads TGTGCCAGTAGTATAGCCGACAGGTTATCGAAGGACACTGAAGCTTTCTTT. It yields the protein CASSIADRLSKDTEAFF.

The chain joins TRBV7-2 to TRBJ2-7; TRBD2 agrees at 8 bases. Looked up from germline, CDR1 is SGHTA and CDR2 is FQGNSA. V lost 4 bases and J lost 1; bases outside the gene matches: 12. The CDR3 is 17 residues long. The CDR3 loop reads CASSYSRTTSESYEQYF. The CDR3 nucleotides are TGTGCCAGCAGCTACTCCCGGACGACTAGCGAATCCTACGAGCAGTACTTC.

The rearrangement joins TRBV5-1 to TRBJ1-6; the match to TRBD1 covers 9 bases. Germline-derived CDR1 and CDR2 are SGHRS and YFSETQ. CDR3 size: 16 residues. V lost 4 bases and J lost 1; bases outside the gene matches: 3. CDR3 residues: CASSPGQGSYNSPLHF. The CDR3 DNA sequence: TGCGCCAGCAGCCCGGGACAGGGATCCTATAATTCACCCCTCCACTTT. The variable domain in full, completed from reference TRBV5-1 and TRBJ1-6, reads KAGVTQTPRYLIKTRGQQVTLSCSPISGHRSVSWYQQTPGQGLQFLFEYFSETQRNKGNFPGRFSGRQFSNSRSEMNVSTLELGDSALYLCASSPGQGSYNSPLHFGNGTRLTVT.

The V gene is TRBV9, the J gene TRBJ2-7, with D unresolved. CDR1 SGDLS and CDR2 YYNGEE come from the germline V gene. V lost 4 bases and J 2 bases, leaving 10 bases between the germline ends. CDR3 length equals 13 residues. The CDR3: CASSPRIAYEQYF. The CDR3 nucleotides read TGTGCCAGCAGCCCCCGAATAGCCTACGAGCAGTACTTC.

The chain combines TRBV4-1 with TRBJ1-1; D may be TRBD1 (5 bases). This CDR3 is 18 amino acids long. Germline CDR1 is MGHRA and CDR2 is YSYEKL. V was shortened by 1 base and J by 1 base, with 19 bases between the two germline ends. The DNA for the CDR3 is TGCGCCAGCAGCCAAGGTTTTCTCGGGCGCAGGGAGAACACTGAAGCTTTCTTT. This sequence encodes CASSQGFLGRRENTEAFF.

The chain uses TRBV9 and TRBJ2-3; 8 positions agree with TRBD1. In germline, CDR1 is SGDLS, CDR2 YYNGEE. The CDR3 extends over 16 amino acids. The trim removed 3 bases at V and 3 bases at J, leaving 9 bases unmatched. CDR3 nucleotides: TGTGCCAGCAGCGCTCAACAGGGGGGAAGGACAGATACGCAGTATTTT. It codes for CASSAQQGGRTDTQYF.

The gene calls are TRBV6-1 and TRBJ2-3; 9 nucleotides agree with TRBD1. V lost 6 bases, J lost 4 bases, and 5 bases stayed unmatched. This CDR3 is 14 amino acids long. Germline loops: CDR1 MNHNS, CDR2 SASEGT. This CDR3 reads CASRGDREADTQYF. As DNA, the CDR3 is TGTGCCAGCAGGGGGGACAGGGAAGCAGATACGCAGTATTTT.

The gene calls are TRBV6-6 and TRBJ1-1, with D uncertain. The germline V and J ends were trimmed by 6 bases and 1 base, with 15 bases remaining between them. The CDR3 covers 15 residues. CDR1 is MNHNY, CDR2 SVGAGI, per germline (reference sequence). DNA for the CDR3: TGTGCCAGCAGCCTACCCCTCGCGGGGAACACTGAAGCTTTCTTT. The encoded protein is CASSLPLAGNTEAFF.

The chain uses TRBV24-1 and TRBJ1-5; the match to TRBD1 covers 7 bases. The length of the CDR3 is 16 residues. J lost 0 bases, V lost 2 bases, and 3 bases had no gene match. The germline V gene encodes CDR1 KGHDR and CDR2 SFDVKD. In nucleotides, the CDR3 is TGTGCCACCAGTGATTCGGGACAGTATAGCAATCAGCCCCAGCATTTT. As protein: CATSDSGQYSNQPQHF.

The chain joins TRBV18 to TRBJ2-3; possible D gene TRBD2, 6 bases. The germline CDR1 and CDR2 sequences are KGHSH and LQKENI. Trimming left V 6 bases short and J 3 bases short, with 13 bases between. The CDR3 has 14 amino acids. CDR3 amino acids: CASSVLEGTDTQYF. DNA of the CDR3: TGTGCCAGCTCCGTACTGGAGGGGACAGATACGCAGTATTTT.

This clone was seen only once. The chain couples TRBV2 to TRBJ2-6; D may be TRBD1 (6 bases). Trimming left V 3 bases short and J 0 bases short, with 9 bases between. CDR1 and CDR2 from the germline V gene are SNHLY and FYNNEI. The CDR3 runs 16 residues. The chain's CDR3 is CASSELGASGANVLTF. The DNA of the CDR3 is TGTGCCAGCAGTGAGTTGGGGGCCTCTGGGGCCAACGTCCTGACTTTC.

The V and J genes are TRBV7-6 and TRBJ2-2; D remains ambiguous. CDR1 is SGHVS and CDR2 is FNYEAQ in the germline V gene. This CDR3 is built from 13 residues. The V end lost 2 bases, the J end lost 1 base, and 2 bases lay between the germline ends. The CDR3 is CASSLLNTGELFF. As DNA, the CDR3 is TGTGCCAGCAGCTTACTGAACACCGGGGAGCTGTTTTTT.

The chain has TRBV5-1 and TRBJ1-3; D perhaps matches TRBD1 (5 bases). The V end was cut by 0 bases, the J end by 4 bases, with 14 bases between. In germline, CDR1 is SGHRS, CDR2 YFSETQ. The CDR3 has 16 amino acids. CDR3 DNA: TGCGCCAGCAGCTTGGCGGGGGTAGACTCCGGAAACACCATATATTTT. Translated, it gives CASSLAGVDSGNTIYF.

Concerning this clone itself: In the same sample, other DNA sequences code for this CDR3. The chain combines TRBV5-1 with TRBJ1-2; D is undetermined. V dropped 0 bases and J dropped 3 bases, with 6 bases sitting between them. Per germline, CDR1 SGHRS and CDR2 YFSETQ. The CDR3 has 13 amino acids. The CDR3 loop is CASSLDGDYGYTF. DNA for the CDR3: TGCGCCAGCAGCTTGGACGGAGACTATGGCTACACCTTC.

CDR3 residues: CASSQGGNPGQWNEKLFF. The CDR3 DNA reads as TGCGCCAGCAGCCAAGGGGGGAACCCGGGACAATGGAATGAAAAACTGTTTTTT. V is TRBV4-3 and J is TRBJ1-4; D might be TRBD1 (6 bases). Between the trimmed V and J ends, which lost 1 base and 5 bases, there was a span of 20 bases. CDR1 is LGHNA and CDR2 is YSLEER in the germline V gene. This CDR3 comprises 18 residues.